This TCR beta chain was observed in a study of T cell repertoires in cytomegalovirus infection. Worth noting for this clonotype: Antigen: not known. A much larger clone is a single base away; this may be a read error.

TCRdb used MiXCR to reprocess the reads, holding one entry per CDR3 protein. The sample consists of over 300,000 distinct CDR3 sequences, more than 9% of them appearing once. In germline, CDR1 is MGHRA, CDR2 YSYEKL. The CDR3 spans 15 residues. Study-wide points: CMV-specific HLA-C-restricted TCR beta clonotypes dominated the ex vivo response.

The origin of this receptor is a human donor in good health (CMV status not recorded). Some clones in this sample may be carry-over from other donors' samples. V is TRBV4-1 and J is TRBJ2-3; D unresolved. Input material: PBMCs. As DNA, the CDR3 is TGTGCCAACAGCCAAGATTCCGTAGGCACAGATACGCAGTATTTT. It codes for CANSQDSVGTDTQYF.